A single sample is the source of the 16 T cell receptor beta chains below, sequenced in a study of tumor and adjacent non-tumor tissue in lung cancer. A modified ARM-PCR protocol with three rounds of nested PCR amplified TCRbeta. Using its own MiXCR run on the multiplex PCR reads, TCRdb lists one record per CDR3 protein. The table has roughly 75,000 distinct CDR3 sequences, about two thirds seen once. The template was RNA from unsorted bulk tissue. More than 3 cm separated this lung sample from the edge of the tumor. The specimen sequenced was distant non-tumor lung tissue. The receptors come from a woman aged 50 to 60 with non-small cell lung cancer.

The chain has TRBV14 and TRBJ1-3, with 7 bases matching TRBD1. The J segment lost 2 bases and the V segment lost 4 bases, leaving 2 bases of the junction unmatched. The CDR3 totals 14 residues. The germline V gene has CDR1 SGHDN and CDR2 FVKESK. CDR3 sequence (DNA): TGTGCCAGCAGCCGACAGGGAGCTGGAAACACCATATATTTT. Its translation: CASSRQGAGNTIYF.

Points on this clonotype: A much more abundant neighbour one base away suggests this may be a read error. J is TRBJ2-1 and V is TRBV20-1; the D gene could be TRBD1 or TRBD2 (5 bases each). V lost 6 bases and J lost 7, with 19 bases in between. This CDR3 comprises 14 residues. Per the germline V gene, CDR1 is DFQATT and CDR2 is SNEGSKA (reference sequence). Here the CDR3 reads CSATWDGCSNEQFF. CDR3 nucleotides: TGCAGTGCCACCTGGGACGGGTGTTCAAATGAGCAGTTCTTC.

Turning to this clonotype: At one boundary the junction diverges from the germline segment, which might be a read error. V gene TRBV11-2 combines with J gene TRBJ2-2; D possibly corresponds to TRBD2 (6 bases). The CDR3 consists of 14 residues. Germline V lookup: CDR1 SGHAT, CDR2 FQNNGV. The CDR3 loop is CASSLEQLGGELYF. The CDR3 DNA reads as TGTGCCAGCAGCTTAGAGCAATTAGGCGGGGAGCTGTATTTT. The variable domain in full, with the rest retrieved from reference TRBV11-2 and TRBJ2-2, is EAGVAQSPRYKIIEKRQSVAFWCNPISGHATLYWYQQILGQGPKLLIQFQNNGVVDDSQLPKDRFSAERLKGVDSTLKIQPAKLEDSAVYLCASSLEQLGGELYFGEGSRLTVL.

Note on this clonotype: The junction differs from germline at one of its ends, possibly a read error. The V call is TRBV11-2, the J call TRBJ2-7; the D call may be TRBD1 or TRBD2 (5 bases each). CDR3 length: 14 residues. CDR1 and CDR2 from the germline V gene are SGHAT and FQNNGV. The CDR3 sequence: CASCLTLWDEEQYF. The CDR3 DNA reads TGTGCCAGCTGCTTAACCCTTTGGGACGAGGAGCAGTACTTC.

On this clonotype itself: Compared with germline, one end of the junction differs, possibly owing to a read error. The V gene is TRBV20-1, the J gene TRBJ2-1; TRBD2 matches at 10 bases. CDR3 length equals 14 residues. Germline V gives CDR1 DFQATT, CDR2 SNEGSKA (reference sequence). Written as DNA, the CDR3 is TGCGGTGCTAGCGGGAGTGCCTCTTACAATGAGCAGTTCTTC. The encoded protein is CGASGSASYNEQFF.

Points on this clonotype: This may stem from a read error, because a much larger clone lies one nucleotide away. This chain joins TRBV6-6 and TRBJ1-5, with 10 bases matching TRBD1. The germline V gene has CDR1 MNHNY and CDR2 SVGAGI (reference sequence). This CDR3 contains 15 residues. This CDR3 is CANSETGGWNQPQHF. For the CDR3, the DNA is TGTGCCAACAGTGAGACAGGGGGCTGGAATCAGCCCCAGCATTTT.

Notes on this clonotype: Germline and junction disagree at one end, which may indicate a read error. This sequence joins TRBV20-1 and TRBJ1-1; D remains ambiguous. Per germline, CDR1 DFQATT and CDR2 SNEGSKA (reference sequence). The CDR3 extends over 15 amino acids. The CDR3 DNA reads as TGCAGTGCTAGTGACTATGGGAGTAAGAACGCTGAAGCTTTCTTT. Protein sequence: CSASDYGSKNAEAFF.

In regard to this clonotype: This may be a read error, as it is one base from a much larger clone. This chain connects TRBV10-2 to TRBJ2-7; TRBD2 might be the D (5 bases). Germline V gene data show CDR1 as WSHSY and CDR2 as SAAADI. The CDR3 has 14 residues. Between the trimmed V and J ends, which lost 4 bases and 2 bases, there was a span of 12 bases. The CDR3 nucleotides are TGCGCCAGCAGTGGGTTAGCGAGAGCCTACGAGCAGTACTTC. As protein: CASSGLARAYEQYF.

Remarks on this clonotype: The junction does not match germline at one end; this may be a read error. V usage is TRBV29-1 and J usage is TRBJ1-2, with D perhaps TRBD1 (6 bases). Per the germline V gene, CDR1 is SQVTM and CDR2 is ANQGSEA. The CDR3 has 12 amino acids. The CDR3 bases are TGCAGCGTTGAACTCAGGGGCTATAGCTACACCTTC. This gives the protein CSVELRGYSYTF.

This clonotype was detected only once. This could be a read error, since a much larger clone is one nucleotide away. The CDR3 bases are TGTGCCAGCAGCCCCCCCACTAGCGGAGTAAGAGAGACCCATTACTTC. Translated: CASSPPTSGVRETHYF. V gene TRBV28 combines with J gene TRBJ2-5; TRBD2 agrees at 8 bases. Germline V lookup: CDR1 MDHEN, CDR2 SYDVKM. CDR3 length: 16 amino acids.

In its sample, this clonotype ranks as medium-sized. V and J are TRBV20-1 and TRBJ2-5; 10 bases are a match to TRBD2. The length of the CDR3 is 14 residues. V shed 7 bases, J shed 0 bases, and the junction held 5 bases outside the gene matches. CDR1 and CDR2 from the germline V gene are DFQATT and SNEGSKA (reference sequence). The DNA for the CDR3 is TGCAGTGGACTGGGACTAGCGCACCAAGAGACCCAGTACTTC. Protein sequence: CSGLGLAHQETQYF.

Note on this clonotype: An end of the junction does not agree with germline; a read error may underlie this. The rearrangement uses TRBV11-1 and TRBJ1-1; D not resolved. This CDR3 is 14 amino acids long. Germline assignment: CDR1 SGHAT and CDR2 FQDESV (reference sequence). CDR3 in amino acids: CASSLKELKTEAFF. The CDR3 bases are TGTGCCAGTAGCTTAAAAGAGTTGAAAACTGAAGCTTTCTTT.

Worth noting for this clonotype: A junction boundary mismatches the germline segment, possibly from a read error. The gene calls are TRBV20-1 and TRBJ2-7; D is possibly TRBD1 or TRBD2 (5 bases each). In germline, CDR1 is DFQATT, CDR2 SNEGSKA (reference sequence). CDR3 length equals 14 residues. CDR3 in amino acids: CSARTHRRLDEQYF. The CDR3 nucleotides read TGCAGTGCTAGAACCCACAGGAGGCTCGACGAGCAATACTTC.

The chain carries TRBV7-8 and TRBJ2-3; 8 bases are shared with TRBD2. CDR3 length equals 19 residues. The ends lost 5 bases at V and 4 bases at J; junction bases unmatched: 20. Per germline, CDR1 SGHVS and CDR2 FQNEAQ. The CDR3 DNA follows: TGTGCCAGCAGCCTAAGAGGACTAGCCTCCCTCAAAAGCGCAGATACGCAGTATTTT. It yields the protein CASSLRGLASLKSADTQYF.

CDR3 residues: CSVRTSGSEYIQYF. CDR3 nucleotide sequence: TGCAGTGTCCGGACTAGCGGGAGCGAATACATTCAGTACTTC. This chain joins TRBV20-1 and TRBJ2-4, with 13 bases fitting TRBD2. The V gene's germline CDR1 is DFQATT and CDR2 SNEGSKA (reference sequence). V lost 7 bases to trimming and J lost 8 bases; unmatched junction nucleotides: 8. CDR3 length: 14 amino acids.

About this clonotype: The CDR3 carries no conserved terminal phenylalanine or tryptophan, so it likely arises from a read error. The CDR3 protein is CASSRTSGYKDTQHY. CDR3 coding DNA: TGTGCCAGCAGCCGGACTAGCGGCTACAAAGATACGCAGCATTAT. V usage is TRBV28 and J usage is TRBJ2-3; D uncertain. Gene TRBJ1-5 matches the end of the DNA better, so the J call may be wrong. Germline loops: CDR1 MDHEN, CDR2 SYDVKM. The CDR3 spans 15 residues.